This T cell receptor (beta chain) is drawn from a study of blood T cell repertoires in COVID-19. Across the study: The samples span acute and convalescent COVID-19 from the United States, Italy and Spain. T cells, B-cell-depleted T cells, or PBMCs provided the cDNA or gDNA that served as material.

Authors' methods: Amplification with reference gene primers provided the estimates of nucleated cell counts. Produced via immunoSEQ multiplex PCR; TCRdb's table is partial and in-frame only. D and trimming were read from the DNA, whereas the V and J calls and clone size are those reported in that table. The table lists fewer than 30,000 clones, 85% to 95% of them singletons. This CDR3 contains 14 residues. V gave up 3 bases and J gave up 2 bases, with 7 bases separating them. Germline CDR1 and CDR2: MRHNA and SNTAGT. The sequence derives from a woman between 65 and 79 years old with COVID-19, enrolled during active disease. V and J are TRBV6-4 and TRBJ2-2; no reliable D call. Sequencing input: peripheral blood. The CDR3 reads CASSENRNTGELFF. Written as DNA, the CDR3 is TGTGCCAGCAGTGAGAATAGAAACACCGGGGAGCTGTTTTTT.